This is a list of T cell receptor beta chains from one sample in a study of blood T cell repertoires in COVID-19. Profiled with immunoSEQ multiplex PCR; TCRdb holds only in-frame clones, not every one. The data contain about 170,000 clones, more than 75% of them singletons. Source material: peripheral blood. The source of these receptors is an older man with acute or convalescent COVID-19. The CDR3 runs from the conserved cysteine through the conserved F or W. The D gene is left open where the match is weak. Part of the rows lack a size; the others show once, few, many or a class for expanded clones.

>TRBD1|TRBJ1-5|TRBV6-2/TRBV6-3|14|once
TGTGCCAGCAGTTACGTGGACAGGGGACAGCCCCAGCATTTT
CASSYVDRGQPQHF
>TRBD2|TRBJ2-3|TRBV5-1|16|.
TGCGCCAGCAGCTTCGGTCTAGCGGACTCCACAGATACGCAGTATTTT
CASSFGLADSTDTQYF
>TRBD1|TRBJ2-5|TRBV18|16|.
TGTGCCAGCTCACAGGGACAGGGTGGGCAAGGAGAGACCCAGTACTTC
CASSQGQGGQGETQYF
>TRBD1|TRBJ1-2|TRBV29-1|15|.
TGCAGCGTTGACGGGACAGGGGGCGGAATCTATGGCTACACCTTC
CSVDGTGGGIYGYTF
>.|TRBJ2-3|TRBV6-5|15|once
TGTGCCAGCAGCCGACGGGTGAGGGCCCTAGATACGCAGTATTTT
CASSRRVRALDTQYF
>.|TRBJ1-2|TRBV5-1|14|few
TGCGCCAGCAGCGGAGCTTGGGTAGGAGATGGCTACACCTTC
CASSGAWVGDGYTF
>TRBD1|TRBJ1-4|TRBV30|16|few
TGTGCCTGGGAGTCCGGGACAGGGGGCGCAGCTGAAAAACTGTTTTTT
CAWESGTGGAAEKLFF
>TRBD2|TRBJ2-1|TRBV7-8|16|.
TGTGCCAGCAGCCCCCCACTAGCGGGGAGGTACAATGAGCAGTTCTTC
CASSPPLAGRYNEQFF
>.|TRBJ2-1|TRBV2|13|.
TGTGCCAGCAGTGTGGAGGGGTGGGTTGAGCAGTTCTTC
CASSVEGWVEQFF
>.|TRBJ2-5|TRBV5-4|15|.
TGTGCCAGCAGCCCCCACCGCGACAAGCAAGAGACCCAGTACTTC
CASSPHRDKQETQYF
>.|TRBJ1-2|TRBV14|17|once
TGTGCCAGCAGCCAAGGCCTTTACAGGGCCCCTCCCTATGGCTACACCTTC
CASSQGLYRAPPYGYTF
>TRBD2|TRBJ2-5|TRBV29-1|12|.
TGCAGCGTTCGACTAGCGGGGGAGACCCAGTACTTC
CSVRLAGETQYF
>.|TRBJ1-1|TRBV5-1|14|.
TGCGCCAGCAGCTTCGGTGCGGGGAACACTGAAGCTTTCTTT
CASSFGAGNTEAFF
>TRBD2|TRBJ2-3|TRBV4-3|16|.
TGCGCCAGCAGCCCTCTTGGCGGGGGGTACACAGATACGCAGTATTTT
CASSPLGGGYTDTQYF
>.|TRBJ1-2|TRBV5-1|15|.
TGCGCCAGCAGCTCCGCAGGGGCAACTAACTATGGCTACACCTTC
CASSSAGATNYGYTF
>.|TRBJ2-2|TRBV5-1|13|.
TGCGCCAGCAGCCTCGCGGGGGCTAGGGAGCTGTTTTTT
CASSLAGARELFF
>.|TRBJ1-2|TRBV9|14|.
TGTGCCAGCAGCGTAGCGGGTCTCAACTATGGCTACACCTTC
CASSVAGLNYGYTF
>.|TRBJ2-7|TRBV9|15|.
TGTGCCAGCAGCGTAGGAGGTATGCAGTCCTACGAGCAGTACTTC
CASSVGGMQSYEQYF
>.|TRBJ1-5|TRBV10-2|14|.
TGCGCCAGCGGTGGGGCGAACCCCAATCAGCCCCAGCATTTT
CASGGANPNQPQHF
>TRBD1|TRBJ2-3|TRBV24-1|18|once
TGTGCCACCAGTGATTTTACGGCAGTCCAGGGGGTGGCAGATACGCAGTATTTT
CATSDFTAVQGVADTQYF
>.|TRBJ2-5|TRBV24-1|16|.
TGTGCCACCAGTGACCCGAGGGAAATACCCCAAGAGACCCAGTACTTC
CATSDPREIPQETQYF
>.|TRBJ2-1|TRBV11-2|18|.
TGTGCCAGCAGCTTAGATTGGGGGGAGGCGGGGGCTTACAATGAGCAGTTCTTC
CASSLDWGEAGAYNEQFF
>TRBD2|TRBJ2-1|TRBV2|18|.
TGTGCCAGCAGTGTTCTCCGCCGGCTAGCGGGGGGGGGAAATGAGCAGTTCTTC
CASSVLRRLAGGGNEQFF
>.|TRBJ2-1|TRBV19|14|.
TGTGCCAGTAGTGCCCGACTGGCCTACAATGAGCAGTTCTTC
CASSARLAYNEQFF
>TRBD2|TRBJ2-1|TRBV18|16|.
TGTGCCAGCTCATGGACTAGCGGAACGATATACAATGAGCAGTTCTTC
CASSWTSGTIYNEQFF
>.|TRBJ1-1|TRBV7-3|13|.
TGTGCCAGCAGCTTACAGGAGAACACTGAAGCTTTCTTT
CASSLQENTEAFF
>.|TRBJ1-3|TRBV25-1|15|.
TGTGCCAGCAGTGAAACTCTGAGCTCTGGAAACACCATATATTTT
CASSETLSSGNTIYF
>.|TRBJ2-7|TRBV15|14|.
TGTGCCACCAGCAGAGATCCGGGGGTCTACGAGCAGTACTTC
CATSRDPGVYEQYF
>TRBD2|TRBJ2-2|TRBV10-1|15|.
TGCGCCAGCAGCCCTAGCGGGCCGAACACCGGGGAGCTGTTTTTT
CASSPSGPNTGELFF
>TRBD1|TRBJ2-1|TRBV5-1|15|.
TGCGCCAGCAGCTCCGGGACAGGGGCCTACAATGAGCAGTTCTTC
CASSSGTGAYNEQFF
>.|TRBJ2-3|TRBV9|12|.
TGTGCCAGCAGGCGGGTTGAGGATACGCAGTATTTT
CASRRVEDTQYF
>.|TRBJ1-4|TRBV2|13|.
TGTGCCAGCAAGATGACACGGAATGAAAAACTGTTTTTT
CASKMTRNEKLFF
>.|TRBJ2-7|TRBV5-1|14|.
TGCGCCAGCAGCTTGGCCGGCGGGAACTACGAGCAGTACTTC
CASSLAGGNYEQYF
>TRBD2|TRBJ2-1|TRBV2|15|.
TGTGCCAGCAGTGAGGCCCTAGCGGGAGAAGATGAGCAGTTCTTC
CASSEALAGEDEQFF
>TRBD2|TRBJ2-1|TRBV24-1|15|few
TGTGCCACCAGTGAGGAGCGGGAGGGGATGAATGAGCAGTTCTTC
CATSEEREGMNEQFF
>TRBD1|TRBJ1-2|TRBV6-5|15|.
TGTGCCAGCAGTTACTCAGGGACAGAAAACTATGGCTACACCTTC
CASSYSGTENYGYTF
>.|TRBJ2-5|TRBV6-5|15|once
TGTGCCAGCAGGCGGGGTGAGAGTTGGCAAGAGACCCAGTACTTC
CASRRGESWQETQYF
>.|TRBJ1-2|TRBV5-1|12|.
TGCGCCAGCAGCTTGGGTCGCTATGGCTACACCTTC
CASSLGRYGYTF
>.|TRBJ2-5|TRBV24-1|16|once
TGTGCCACCAGTGATCCCACCTTTGGGCCCCAAGAGACCCAGTACTTC
CATSDPTFGPQETQYF
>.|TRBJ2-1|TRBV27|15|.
TGTGCCAGCAGCCGCTGGACTGGGTCCTACAATGAGCAGTTCTTC
CASSRWTGSYNEQFF
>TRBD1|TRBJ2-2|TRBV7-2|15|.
TGTGCCAGCAGCGCACACAGGGGGTTCACCGGGGAGCTGTTTTTT
CASSAHRGFTGELFF